This T cell receptor (beta chain) was captured in a study of blood T cells in healthy people across ages. Notes on the study in general: As naive T cell percentage varied, TCR beta diversity correlated strongly with it.

Trimming pared 0 bases from V and 5 bases from J, leaving 5 bases between. The CDR3 extends over 13 amino acids. The germline V gene encodes CDR1 LNHNV and CDR2 YYDKDF (reference sequence). With a J-beta primer mix and a sample-barcoded 5' primer, a second PCR ran about 6 to 11 cycles. A template-switch adaptor that had 12 random nucleotides put a tag on each cDNA molecule. MiXCR was run by TCRdb on the 5' RACE reads, yielding one entry per CDR3 protein. Counted here are roughly 730,000 distinct CDR3 sequences, 56% occurring once; the ten biggest clones make up roughly 24%. A note on this clonotype: Its antigen is not known.

Material: blood. The genes are TRBV15 and TRBJ2-1; tentatively, D is TRBD1 or TRBD2 (5 bases each). The sequence derives from a man aged 35-49 years in good health. Written as DNA, the CDR3 is TGTGCCACCAGCAGAGAGGGGGACAATGAGCAGTTCTTC. It codes for CATSREGDNEQFF.